This TCR beta chain stems from a study of blood T cell repertoires in COVID-19. Study background: The United States, Italy and Spain provided the acute and convalescent COVID-19 samples. PBMCs, B-cell-depleted T cells, or T cells were the source of the cDNA or gDNA that made up the material.

V lost 4 bases and J lost 3; bases outside the gene matches: 10. The CDR3 consists of 15 residues. The V gene's germline CDR1 is SGDLS and CDR2 YYNGEE. During active infection, Seattle patients enrolled and were then monitored through disease. Per the authors' pipeline: The authors estimated nucleated cell counts from reference gene primer amplification. Generated by immunoSEQ multiplex PCR, the TCRdb table keeps only in-frame clones and is missing some. From that table come the V and J calls and clone size; the DNA was used to work out D and trimming. The profile shows some 100,000 clones, over 65% of them singletons.

This TCR derives from a man aged 65 to 79 with COVID-19, enrolled during active disease. The chain uses TRBV9 and TRBJ2-7, with TRBD1 identical over 7 bases. Material: peripheral blood. The CDR3 sequence is CASSPTQTGYYEQYF. CDR3 nucleotides: TGTGCCAGCAGCCCCACCCAGACAGGGTACTACGAGCAGTACTTC. The full variable domain, with the rest looked up from reference TRBV9 and TRBJ2-7, is DSGVTQTPKHLITATGQRVTLRCSPRSGDLSVYWYQQSLDQGLQFLIQYYNGEERAKGNILERFSAQQFPDLHSELNLSSLELGDSALYFCASSPTQTGYYEQYFGPGTRLTVT.